Below, 20 T cell receptor beta chains from the same sample are listed, as sequenced in a study of T cells expressing NK-cell markers. Using the 5' RACE reads, TCRdb records one entry per CDR3 protein without DNA. Here the sample table reports almost 450,000 distinct CDR3 sequences. The specimen was blood T cells: a sorted CD56 or NKG2C T cell subset, CD4+ or CD8+ T cells, or bulk PBMC T cells (not recorded which). The receptors were sampled from a woman between 18 and 69 years old in good health.

The chain's CDR3 is CASSYGRGTFF. The chain uses TRBV6-5 and TRBJ1-1; the TCRdb D gene call, TRBD1, has no DNA to confirm it. From germline, CDR1 is MNHEY and CDR2 SVGAGI. The CDR3 is 11 residues long.

V is TRBV29-1 and J is TRBJ2-1. Germline lookup yields CDR1 SQVTM and CDR2 ANQGSEA. This CDR3 is built from 12 residues. The CDR3: CSGVGPNNEQFF.

The chain carries TRBV2 and TRBJ2-6; TCRdb outputs TRBD1, but without DNA this stays unchecked. CDR1 is SNHLY, CDR2 FYNNEI, per germline. There are 14 residues in the CDR3. CDR3 loop: CATDRISGANVLTF. Combining the CDR3 with reference TRBV2 and TRBJ2-6 gives the whole variable domain EPEVTQTPSHQVTQMGQEVILRCVPISNHLYFYWYRQILGQKVEFLVSFYNNEISEKSEIFDDQFSVERPDGSNFTLKIRSTKLEDSAMYFCATDRISGANVLTFGAGSRLTVL.

The chain links TRBV5-1 to TRBJ2-4; the TRBD2 assignment by TCRdb is unverifiable without DNA. The germline gives CDR1 SGHRS, CDR2 YFSETQ. The CDR3 totals 15 residues. CDR3 amino acids: CASTPWGGGEDIQYF. The whole variable domain, remainder taken from reference TRBV5-1 and TRBJ2-4, is KAGVTQTPRYLIKTRGQQVTLSCSPISGHRSVSWYQQTPGQGLQFLFEYFSETQRNKGNFPGRFSGRQFSNSRSEMNVSTLELGDSALYLCASTPWGGGEDIQYFGAGTRLSVL.

CDR3 sequence reads: CASRQLAGGSSYNEQFF. The chain employs TRBV6-1 and TRBJ2-1; the TRBD2 assignment by TCRdb is unverifiable without DNA. Looked up from germline, CDR1 is MNHNS and CDR2 is SASEGT. This CDR3 has 17 residues.

The chain has TRBV7-8 and TRBJ2-2; the D call of TRBD2 rests on TCRdb alone, since no DNA is present to check it. This CDR3 region has 16 residues. CDR1 is SGHVS and CDR2 is FQNEAQ in the germline V gene. CDR3 loop: CASSSLGLAGGGELFF.

The rearrangement links TRBV6-1 to TRBJ1-5; TCRdb's D gene call, TRBD1, goes unchecked for lack of DNA. CDR3 length: 15 amino acids. Germline V lookup: CDR1 MNHNS, CDR2 SASEGT. Here the CDR3 reads CASRQDFLSNQPQHF.

The chain employs TRBV20-1 and TRBJ1-1. Germline V gives CDR1 DFQATT, CDR2 SNEGSKA (reference sequence). This CDR3 region has 13 residues. CDR3 sequence reads: CSAPSPKNTEAFF.

The gene calls are TRBV19 and TRBJ2-1; the TRBD1 assignment by TCRdb is unverifiable without DNA. There are 14 residues in the CDR3. CDR1 is LNHDA and CDR2 is SQIVND in the germline V gene (reference sequence). CDR3 sequence reads: CASSIRDRYNEQFF.

The CDR3 loop is CAIRRTSGREDNEQFF. This sequence joins TRBV10-3 and TRBJ2-1; TCRdb names TRBD2, which stays unverified in the absence of DNA. The CDR3 contains 16 residues. From germline, CDR1 is ENHRY and CDR2 SYGVKD.

The chain couples TRBV19 to TRBJ2-7. CDR1 is LNHDA and CDR2 is SQIVND in the germline V gene (reference sequence). The CDR3 runs to 15 residues. This CDR3 is CASSMELADSYEQYF.

J is TRBJ2-1 and V is TRBV7-2; TCRdb gives TRBD1 as the D gene, but with no DNA this cannot be confirmed. There are 17 residues in the CDR3. Germline lookup yields CDR1 SGHTA and CDR2 FQGNSA. The chain's CDR3 is CASSPFPRGGSYNEQFF.

The chain couples TRBV12-3 or TRBV12-4 to TRBJ2-6; TCRdb designates TRBD1, a call that cannot be tested without DNA. This CDR3 comprises 17 residues. CDR3 sequence: CASSYGTGGSGANVLTF.

V usage is TRBV12-3 or TRBV12-4 and J usage is TRBJ1-1; TCRdb designates TRBD1, a call that cannot be tested without DNA. The CDR3 consists of 13 residues. The CDR3: CASTDRGETEAFF.

Here the CDR3 reads CASSPGLAGGPHEQFF. The gene calls are TRBV12-3 or TRBV12-4 and TRBJ2-1; TCRdb proposes TRBD2, but this gene call is untestable without DNA. The CDR3 consists of 16 residues.

V is TRBV6-1 and J is TRBJ1-2. The CDR3 length is 15 residues. Germline CDR1 and CDR2: MNHNS and SASEGT. CDR3 sequence: CASSHQGGGGEGYTF.

This rearrangement joins TRBV6-2 or TRBV6-3 to TRBJ2-7; there is no DNA to check the TCRdb D call of TRBD1. Germline V gives CDR1 MNHEY, CDR2 SVGEGT. The CDR3 is 14 residues long. The CDR3 region is CASSYSGQGAEQYF.

This chain connects TRBV25-1 to TRBJ1-2. CDR3 length: 18 amino acids. Per the germline V gene, CDR1 is MGHDK and CDR2 is SYGVNS. CDR3 sequence reads: CASSTPNAGKSLRYGYTF.

The rearrangement joins TRBV5-1 to TRBJ1-1; TCRdb gives TRBD1 as the D gene, but with no DNA this cannot be confirmed. The CDR3 runs to 14 residues. CDR1 and CDR2 (germline): SGHRS, YFSETQ. CDR3 sequence reads: CASSLEQGSTEAFF.

The chain employs TRBV7-2 and TRBJ2-3; the TCRdb D gene call, TRBD1, has no DNA to confirm it. The CDR3 has 16 amino acids. Germline V gene sequence: CDR1 SGHTA, CDR2 FQGNSA. The CDR3 protein is CASSSPFGSYTDTQYF.